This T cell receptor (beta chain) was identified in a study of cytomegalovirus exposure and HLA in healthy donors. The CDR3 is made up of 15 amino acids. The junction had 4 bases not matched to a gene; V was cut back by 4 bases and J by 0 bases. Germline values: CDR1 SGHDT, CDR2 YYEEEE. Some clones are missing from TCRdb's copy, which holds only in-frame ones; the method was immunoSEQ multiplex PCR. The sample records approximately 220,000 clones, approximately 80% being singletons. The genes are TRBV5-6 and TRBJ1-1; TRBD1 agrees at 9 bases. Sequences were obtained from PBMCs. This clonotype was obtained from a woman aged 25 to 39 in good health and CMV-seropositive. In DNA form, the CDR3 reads TGTGCCAGCAGCATGGGGACAGGGTTGAACACTGAAGCTTTCTTT. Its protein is CASSMGTGLNTEAFF.